Listed below are T cell receptor beta chains from one sample, sequenced in a study of shared clonotypes between healthy human individuals. The assay was immunoSEQ multiplex PCR, and TCRdb's table has in-frame clones only and misses some. Seen here are millions of clones, just under 95% observed once, and the top ten hold 0.9% to 1.4%. Input material: naive CD8+ T cells sorted from blood. All receptors come from a man aged 18 to 30 in good health. Both conserved end residues are part of each CDR3. Each record gives: V gene, D gene, J gene, CDR3 protein, CDR3 DNA. D genes are given only for firm matches.

>TRBV29-1|.|TRBJ1-1
CSVGDSMNTEAFF
TGCAGCGTTGGTGACAGCATGAACACTGAAGCTTTCTTT
>TRBV30|.|TRBJ2-6
CAWEGISRSGANVLTF
TGTGCCTGGGAGGGGATCTCCCGCTCTGGGGCCAACGTCCTGACTTTC
>TRBV5-4|.|TRBJ2-1
CASSFSRTRHEQFF
TGTGCCAGCAGCTTTTCTAGGACACGTCATGAGCAGTTCTTC
>TRBV6-5|.|TRBJ2-7
CASSYSGLAVYEQYF
TGTGCCAGCAGTTACTCAGGGCTAGCAGTCTACGAGCAGTACTTC
>TRBV6-1|.|TRBJ1-5
CASSEGLPYSNQPQHF
TGTGCCAGCAGTGAGGGTCTACCTTATAGCAATCAGCCCCAGCATTTT
>TRBV30|.|TRBJ1-1
CAWREPGRAEAFF
TGTGCCTGGAGGGAACCAGGGAGGGCTGAAGCTTTCTTT
>TRBV6-1|.|TRBJ2-7
CASSERTSYYEQYF
TGTGCCAGCAGTGAGAGGACAAGTTATTACGAGCAGTACTTC
>TRBV30|TRBD1|TRBJ2-7
CAWSSSNRGYEQYF
TGTGCCTGGAGTTCTTCCAACAGGGGCTACGAGCAGTACTTC
>TRBV4-1|.|TRBJ2-7
CASSQSGTDFEEQYF
TGCGCCAGCAGCCAAAGTGGGACGGACTTCGAGGAGCAGTACTTC
>TRBV7-9|.|TRBJ2-7
CASSFSETYEQYF
TGTGCCAGCAGCTTTTCGGAGACCTACGAGCAGTACTTC
>TRBV11-2|.|TRBJ2-5
CASSFPGARQETQYF
TGTGCCAGCAGCTTCCCGGGGGCTCGACAAGAGACCCAGTACTTC
>TRBV30|.|TRBJ2-7
CAWSVDFTYEQYF
TGTGCCTGGAGTGTTGATTTTACCTACGAGCAGTACTTC
>TRBV5-4|.|TRBJ2-2
CASSLLGATGELFF
TGTGCCAGCAGCTTGCTCGGGGCCACCGGGGAGCTGTTTTTT
>TRBV5-1|.|TRBJ1-2
CASSHQGDGYTF
TGCGCCAGCAGCCACCAGGGAGATGGCTACACCTTC
>TRBV2|.|TRBJ2-7
CASSGSGSYEQYF
TGTGCCAGCAGTGGGTCCGGGTCCTACGAGCAGTACTTC
>TRBV9|.|TRBJ2-7
CASSESGLLSYEQYF
TGTGCCAGCAGCGAGTCGGGACTCCTTTCCTACGAGCAGTACTTC
>TRBV21-1|.|TRBJ1-2
CASSKAGSDGYTF
TGTGCCAGCAGCAAAGCGGGGAGCGATGGCTACACCTTC